The 7 T cell receptor delta chains below all came from one sample that was sequenced in a study of gammadelta T cells in human blood. TCRdb re-called clones from the RT-PCR reads using CATT. The sample shows 800 to 900 delta-chain clones, 52% of them seen only once. The material sequenced was Vgamma9Vdelta2 gamma-delta T cells from cord blood. These receptors originate from a newborn.

As to this clone: This likely traces to a read error, being one base from a far larger clone. The V gene is TRDV2, the J gene TRDJ2; TRDD3 aligns across 7 bases. The germline V gene has CDR1 GEAIGNYY and CDR2 EKD. The CDR3 has 18 residues. The DNA for the CDR3 is TGTGCCTGTGACACCGTACTGGGGTCCCCGTATTTGTCAGCACAACTCTTCTTT. Protein product: CACDTVLGSPYLSAQLFF.

Relative to its sample, this clone is large. This same CDR3 is encoded by further DNA sequences in the sample. V gene TRDV2 combines with J gene TRDJ3, with 9 bases aligning to TRDD3. Looked up from germline, CDR1 is GEAIGNYY and CDR2 is EKD. There are 20 residues in the CDR3. Trimming removed 0 bases from V and 0 bases from J; junction bases left unmatched: 8. The CDR3 region is CACDTGWGDTSSWDTRQMFF. The CDR3, as DNA: TGTGCCTGTGACACCGGTTGGGGGGATACTAGCTCCTGGGACACCCGACAGATGTTTTTC.

With regard to this clone: Since a far larger clone is one base different, this is likely a read error. The chain employs TRDV2 and TRDJ1, with TRDD3 matching 11 bases. Germline CDR1 is GEAIGNYY and CDR2 is EKD. The CDR3 has 18 residues. This chain's CDR3 is CAGDTEELGDRVTDKLIF. In DNA form, the CDR3 reads TGTGCCGGTGACACCGAGGAACTGGGGGATAGGGTCACCGATAAACTCATCTTT.

Comments on this clone: It differs at one base from a far larger clone, so likely a read error. The chain employs TRDV2 and TRDJ3; D might be TRDD3 (6 bases). CDR3 length: 17 residues. Germline V gene data show CDR1 as GEAIGNYY and CDR2 as EKD. CDR3 in DNA: TGTGCCGGTGACACCGGAGGGGGACCCTGGGACACCCGACAGATGTTTTTC. Encoded protein: CAGDTGGGPWDTRQMFF.

About this clone: It is likely a read error: a sequence one base away is far more abundant. Different DNA sequences within this sample yield the same CDR3. J is TRDJ1 and V is TRDV2; TRDD3 aligns across 12 bases. The CDR3 runs to 16 residues. CDR1 is GEAIGNYY, CDR2 EKD, per germline. The CDR3: CACEGLGDTHTDKLIF. CDR3 bases: TGTGCCTGTGAAGGACTGGGGGATACCCACACCGATAAACTTATCTTT.

This clone qualifies as large. The chain combines TRDV2 with TRDJ2; D might be TRDD3 (5 bases). Trimming took 0 bases from V and 4 from J, leaving 5 bases between them. The CDR3 length is 13 residues. CDR1 and CDR2 (germline): GEAIGNYY, EKD. This CDR3 is CACDTWGTAQLFF. In DNA form, the CDR3 reads TGTGCCTGTGACACCTGGGGGACAGCACAACTCTTCTTT.

By sample share, this clone is medium-sized. This chain links TRDV2 with TRDJ3; 11 nucleotides agree with TRDD3. This CDR3 region has 22 residues. The germline V gene has CDR1 GEAIGNYY and CDR2 EKD. V shed 1 base and J 2 bases; nucleotides not matched to a gene: 15. CDR3 coding DNA: TGTGCCTGTGACACAACCGAGCTGGGGGATACCCGTAGCCCCTGGGACACCCGACAGATGTTTTTC. Translating gives CACDTTELGDTRSPWDTRQMFF.